Sequencing of this T cell receptor beta chain was carried out in a study of T cells in Graves' hyperthyroidism and ophthalmopathy. Looking at the study overall: Peripheral blood was acquired at first diagnosis, ahead of any therapy whatsoever.

Study-wide results and limits: Blood also contained most expanded thyroid clonotypes above 0.001.

The source material, RNA transcripts, was used to amplify TCR beta CDR3 regions. When the TCR CDR3 underwent first-round RT-PCR, the HTBI primer set was used. Using its own MiXCR run on the multiplex PCR reads, TCRdb lists one record per CDR3 protein. Of roughly 380,000 distinct CDR3 sequences in the sample, approximately 20% were seen once. This CDR3 contains 13 residues. The germline V and J ends were trimmed by 6 bases and 4 bases, with 10 bases remaining between them. This clonotype was counted between two and nine times. Its antigen is unknown. Sequencing used blood. The sequence was obtained from a young woman with Graves' hyperthyroidism. V usage is TRBV12-3 or TRBV12-4 and J usage is TRBJ1-3; D unclear. The CDR3 nucleotides read TGTGCCAGCAGCCCGACGGGGGGAAACACCATATATTTT. Translating it yields CASSPTGGNTIYF.